This T cell receptor beta chain originates from a study of CD4 and CD8 cells across lung adenocarcinoma regions. TCRdb reprocessed the PCR reads with MiXCR, giving one entry per CDR3 protein. The data show 8,500 to 10,000 distinct CDR3 sequences, about 47% seen once. Samples came from patients with localized non-small cell lung adenocarcinoma. The CDR3 covers 13 residues. CDR1 and CDR2 (germline): GTSNPN, SVGIG (reference sequence). Sequencing used CD4+ T cells from the margin of a lung tumor. The clonotype was recovered from a male donor with lung adenocarcinoma. The CD4 and CD8 labels of this study may be unreliable. V and J are TRBV30 and TRBJ2-5, with TRBD1 as a possible D gene (5 bases). The J call may be mistaken, given a closer DNA end match to TRBJ2-7. CDR3 sequence reads: CAGSGAVFYEQYF. CDR3 nucleotides: TGTGCCGGTAGTGGGGCAGTCTTCTACGAGCAGTACTTC.